Reported below is one T cell receptor beta chain. This CDR3 region has 18 residues. The germline V gene has CDR1 SGHAT and CDR2 FQNNGV. The V and J ends lost 5 bases and 4 bases, in that order; junction bases with no gene match: 18. These data come from a study of blood T cells in healthy people across ages. With a J-beta primer mix and a sample-barcoded 5' primer, a second PCR ran about 6 to 11 cycles. TCRdb ran MiXCR on the 5' RACE reads and lists one entry per CDR3 protein. The repertoire holds fewer than 950,000 distinct CDR3 sequences, around 36% seen once, with around 13% in the top ten. The chain uses TRBV11-2 and TRBJ2-3; 7 positions match TRBD2. Sequenced input: blood. This receptor was obtained from a young man in good health. Written as DNA, the CDR3 is TGTGCCAGCAGCCCCCAAGGGTTTGCGGGGAGGGCATCAGATACGCAGTATTTT. Translating it yields CASSPQGFAGRASDTQYF.